This TCR beta chain was recorded in a study of naive and memory T cell subsets. Findings and limits, study-wide: Clonotypes are single alpha or beta chains, not paired receptors.

The CDR3 totals 15 residues. The V and J ends lost 4 bases and 4 bases, in that order; junction bases with no gene match: 6. An equimolar mix of two oligonucleotides served as the beta constant-region primer for TRBC1 and TRBC2. TCRdb re-called the UMI-ligation and nested PCR reads through MiXCR, storing one row per CDR3 protein. The sample contains approximately 82,000 distinct CDR3 sequences, about 6.5% of which appear only once. This clonotype has only a few counts. Antigen specificity is unknown. This clonotype was sampled from a human donor in good health. The rearrangement joins TRBV12-3 or TRBV12-4 to TRBJ1-5, with 8 bases matching TRBD1. Sequences were obtained from central memory CD4+ T cells from blood. The DNA for the CDR3 is TGTGCCAGCAGTTCAGGGGGCGTCCTGAATCAGCCCCAGCATTTT. It translates to CASSSGGVLNQPQHF.